The 28 T cell receptor beta chains given below trace back to one sample, sequenced in a study of immune cell composition in non-small cell lung cancer. The normal lung sample lay at least 3 cm, and maximally far, from the tumour. TCRdb keeps only in-frame clones here, not all; method: immunoSEQ multiplex PCR. The table includes 6,000 to 8,500 clones, about two thirds detected once. Source material: non-adjacent lung tissue. These receptors came from a human donor with non-small cell lung cancer.

The chain combines TRBV27 with TRBJ1-5, with D unresolved. Trimming pared 2 bases from V and 1 base from J, leaving 9 bases between. Germline CDR1 and CDR2: MNHEY and SMNVEV (reference sequence). CDR3 size: 15 residues. The CDR3: CASSLGRYSNQPQHF. DNA for the CDR3: TGTGCCAGCAGTTTAGGGCGTTACAGCAATCAGCCCCAGCATTTT.

This clone came up a few times. V and J are TRBV5-4 and TRBJ1-6, with 9 bases that match TRBD1. The CDR3 extends over 16 amino acids. From germline, CDR1 is SGHNT and CDR2 YYREEE (reference sequence). V gave up 0 bases and J gave up 9 bases; unmatched junction bases: 7. CDR3 sequence: CASSLAGGQGLSPLHF. DNA of the CDR3: TGTGCCAGCAGCTTGGCCGGGGGACAGGGTCTTTCACCCCTCCACTTT. Based on the CDR3 plus reference TRBV5-4 and TRBJ1-6, the full variable domain is ETGVTQSPTHLIKTRGQQVTLRCSSQSGHNTVSWYQQALGQGPQFIFQYYREEENGRGNFPPRFSGLQFPNYSSELNVNALELDDSALYLCASSLAGGQGLSPLHFGNGTRLTVT.

Comment on this clone: A read error may account for a junction end that differs from germline. The V gene is TRBV9, the J gene TRBJ1-3; 7 nucleotides align to TRBD1. The length of the CDR3 is 13 residues. Germline assignment: CDR1 SGDLS and CDR2 YYNGEE. The CDR3, as DNA: TGTGCCAGCAGCGTAGCTTTGAGTCAGGGGGTACATTTT. It yields the protein CASSVALSQGVHF. Supplemented by reference TRBV9 and TRBJ1-3, the full variable domain reads DSGVTQTPKHLITATGQRVTLRCSPRSGDLSVYWYQQSLDQGLQFLIQYYNGEERAKGNILERFSAQQFPDLHSELNLSSLELGDSALYFCASSVALSQGVHFGEGSWLTVV.

The chain is built from TRBV28 and TRBJ2-7, with 9 nucleotides matching TRBD1. Germline values: CDR1 MDHEN, CDR2 SYDVKM. V shed 4 bases and J 2 bases; nucleotides not matched to a gene: 6. The CDR3 is made up of 15 amino acids. The CDR3 spells CASSSTGTGPYEQYF. The CDR3 nucleotides read TGTGCCAGCAGTTCTACCGGGACAGGGCCCTACGAGCAGTACTTC.

This chain links TRBV5-1 with TRBJ2-5, with TRBD1 identical over 7 bases. The CDR3 totals 14 residues. Germline CDR1 and CDR2: SGHRS and YFSETQ. The J segment lost 7 bases and the V segment lost 0 bases, leaving 6 bases of the junction unmatched. In DNA form, the CDR3 reads TGCGCCAGCAGCTTGGGAGGGGGCTCGGGGACCCAGTACTTC. Translated: CASSLGGGSGTQYF.

V and J are TRBV10-3 and TRBJ2-1, with 9 bases identical to TRBD1. The CDR3 has 17 amino acids. The junction had 21 bases not matched to a gene; V was cut back by 6 bases and J by 12 bases. From germline, CDR1 is ENHRY and CDR2 SYGVKD. The CDR3: CAIRYSSGTGNEGGQFF. In nucleotides, the CDR3 is TGTGCCATCAGATATTCATCCGGGACAGGGAACGAAGGTGGGCAGTTCTTC.

The V gene is TRBV5-1, the J gene TRBJ1-1; TRBD1 is a possible D gene (6 bases). Deletions cut 2 bases from V and 0 bases from J, with 23 bases between. Germline CDR1 and CDR2: SGHRS and YFSETQ. The CDR3 consists of 19 residues. The CDR3 nucleotides read TGCGCCAGCAGCTTCGGACAGTCTTCCAACGTCTTCATGAACACTGAAGCTTTCTTT. It yields the protein CASSFGQSSNVFMNTEAFF.

J is TRBJ2-3 and V is TRBV5-1; 16 positions match TRBD2. V was clipped by 3 bases and J by 6 bases; unmatched bases: 10. Germline loops: CDR1 SGHRS, CDR2 YFSETQ. There are 18 residues in the CDR3. The CDR3 coding sequence is TGCGCCAGCAGCTCACAACCTGGGACTAGCGGGGGGGCGGATACGCAGTATTTT. This translates into CASSSQPGTSGGADTQYF.

The chain carries TRBV7-6 and TRBJ2-3; TRBD1 matches at 10 bases. CDR3 length: 15 amino acids. Germline V lookup: CDR1 SGHVS, CDR2 FNYEAQ. V lost 4 bases and J lost 4; bases outside the gene matches: 5. CDR3 nucleotides: TGTGCCAGCAGCTCTACCGGGACAGGGGCAGATACGCAGTATTTT. Its protein product is CASSSTGTGADTQYF.

This chain links TRBV5-5 with TRBJ1-5, with D uncertain. This CDR3 is 14 amino acids long. V dropped 2 bases and J dropped 4 bases, with 10 bases sitting between them. Germline loops: CDR1 SGHKS, CDR2 YYEKEE (reference sequence). The chain's CDR3 is CASSFGRRNQPQHF. The DNA of the CDR3 is TGTGCCAGCAGCTTCGGAAGGCGGAATCAGCCCCAGCATTTT.

As regards this clone: The same CDR3 is also encoded by other DNA sequences in this sample. J is TRBJ1-5 and V is TRBV4-1; D is undetermined. Germline lookup yields CDR1 MGHRA and CDR2 YSYEKL. This CDR3 is 15 amino acids long. V was trimmed by 1 base and J by 1 base, leaving 8 bases between them. The DNA for the CDR3 is TGCGCCAGCAGCCAAGTGCCGGGAAGCAATCAGCCCCAGCATTTT. It specifies CASSQVPGSNQPQHF.

The chain carries TRBV6-1 and TRBJ2-1, with unresolved D. Looked up from germline, CDR1 is MNHNS and CDR2 is SASEGT. V dropped 4 bases and J dropped 3 bases, with 7 bases sitting between them. The CDR3 has 13 amino acids. In DNA form, the CDR3 reads TGTGCCAGCAGTGTTTCTAACTACAATGAGCAGTTCTTC. Its translation is CASSVSNYNEQFF.

This rearrangement joins TRBV7-8 to TRBJ1-1; 7 bases map to TRBD1. The CDR3 sequence is 13 residues long. Looked up from germline, CDR1 is SGHVS and CDR2 is FQNEAQ. V gave up 0 bases and J gave up 7 bases; unmatched junction bases: 2. CDR3 sequence: CASSLARQGEAFF. The DNA for the CDR3 is TGTGCCAGCAGCTTAGCGCGACAGGGTGAAGCTTTCTTT.

The gene calls are TRBV6-5 and TRBJ2-7, with 10 bases identical to TRBD2. In germline, CDR1 is MNHEY, CDR2 SVGAGI. Losses at the gene ends were 5 bases for V and 6 bases for J; bases not matched to a gene: 4. This CDR3 contains 13 residues. The CDR3 DNA reads TGTGCCAGCAGTATCGCTAGCGGGAGCGAGCAGTACTTC. This encodes CASSIASGSEQYF.

V is TRBV28 and J is TRBJ1-5, with a tentative D call TRBD1 (6 bases). V was pared by 5 bases and J by 5 bases, with 16 bases between. The CDR3 is 15 residues long. CDR1 is MDHEN, CDR2 SYDVKM, per germline. The CDR3 DNA follows: TGTGCCAGCAGTGTTCCCTCGACAGGCTATCAGCCCCAGCATTTT. Its translation is CASSVPSTGYQPQHF.

The chain is built from TRBV5-1 and TRBJ2-2, with D possibly matching TRBD1 (7 bases). The length of the CDR3 is 18 residues. Germline V lookup: CDR1 SGHRS, CDR2 YFSETQ. The ends were cut back, 5 bases at V and 4 bases at J, with 24 bases in the middle. The CDR3 nucleotides are TGCGCCAGCAGGGAGGGGACAGCCCGGGGCCTCGGCACCGGGGAGCTGTTTTTT. This sequence encodes CASREGTARGLGTGELFF.

This clone has a handful of counts. This chain links TRBV28 with TRBJ1-1; D remains ambiguous. The CDR3 is 13 residues long. Trimming removed 6 bases at V and 1 base at J, with 9 bases between. Per germline, CDR1 MDHEN and CDR2 SYDVKM. The CDR3 nucleotides are TGTGCCAGCAGATCTCAACAGAACACTGAAGCTTTCTTT. Residues: CASRSQQNTEAFF.

This rearrangement joins TRBV7-9 to TRBJ1-4; D uncertain. The CDR3 sequence is 11 residues long. The germline V gene has CDR1 SEHNR and CDR2 FQNEAQ (reference sequence). The V gene lost 5 bases and the J gene lost 8 bases, with 6 bases spanning the gap. The CDR3 reads CASSPGEKLFF. CDR3 sequence (DNA): TGTGCCAGCAGCCCAGGCGAAAAACTGTTTTTT. The whole variable domain, filled in from reference TRBV7-9 and TRBJ1-4, reads DTGVSQNPRHKITKRGQNVTFRCDPISEHNRLYWYRQTLGQGPEFLTYFQNEAQLEKSRLLSDRFSAERPKGSFSTLEIQRTEQGDSAMYLCASSPGEKLFFGSGTQLSVL.

Concerning this clone itself: A junction boundary mismatches the germline segment, possibly from a read error. The chain uses TRBV5-4 and TRBJ2-5; 10 bases line up with TRBD1. CDR1 and CDR2 from the germline V gene are SGHNT and YYREEE (reference sequence). The CDR3 sequence is 12 residues long. This CDR3 reads CASSLETGGAHF. CDR3 nucleotides: TGTGCCAGCAGCTTAGAGACAGGGGGCGCGCACTTC.

By share, this clone ranks as medium-sized. Different DNA sequences within this sample yield the same CDR3. This chain joins TRBV28 and TRBJ2-7, with D possibly being TRBD1 (5 bases). The CDR3 runs to 13 residues. Germline CDR1 MDHEN, CDR2 SYDVKM. V was cut by 6 bases and J by 0 bases, with 9 bases left in between. CDR3 sequence reads: CASSIDSSYEQYF. The CDR3, as DNA: TGTGCCAGCAGCATAGACAGCTCCTACGAGCAGTACTTC.

The chain combines TRBV28 with TRBJ1-5; perhaps TRBD1 as D (6 bases). The germline V gene has CDR1 MDHEN and CDR2 SYDVKM. The V and J ends lost 0 bases and 3 bases respectively, with 18 bases between them. The CDR3 is made up of 18 amino acids. CDR3 protein: CASSLWSVGAGNNQPQHF. The CDR3, as DNA: TGTGCCAGCAGTTTATGGTCTGTGGGGGCGGGTAACAATCAGCCCCAGCATTTT.

The chain recombines TRBV5-6 with TRBJ2-1, with D tentatively TRBD2 (6 bases). The CDR3 loop spans 14 amino acids. Germline CDR1 is SGHDT and CDR2 is YYEEEE. Trimming took off 4 bases at V and 7 bases at J, with 15 bases between the two ends. CDR3 protein: CASSPDGGLNEQFF. CDR3 DNA: TGTGCCAGCAGCCCAGATGGGGGGTTGAATGAGCAGTTCTTC.

J is TRBJ2-1 and V is TRBV2, with 13 bases that match TRBD2. V dropped 4 bases and J dropped 10; count of bases not matched to a gene: 7. CDR1 SNHLY and CDR2 FYNNEI come from the germline V gene. The CDR3 has 15 residues. CDR3 region: CASSGLAGGRGEQFF. The CDR3 bases are TGTGCCAGCAGTGGACTAGCGGGGGGCCGGGGGGAGCAGTTCTTC.

V and J are TRBV28 and TRBJ1-5; D might be TRBD1 (5 bases). Trimming removed 6 bases from V and 7 bases from J, with 19 bases in between. CDR3 length: 15 amino acids. Germline CDR1 reads MDHEN; CDR2 reads SYDVKM. This CDR3 is CASRAGDLPGQPQHF. The CDR3, as DNA: TGTGCCAGCAGGGCGGGGGACCTTCCGGGGCAGCCCCAGCATTTT.

This clone occurred a few times. The V and J genes are TRBV19 and TRBJ2-3, with a tentative D call TRBD2 (6 bases). Germline-derived CDR1 and CDR2 are LNHDA and SQIVND (reference sequence). The V end was cut by 1 base, the J end by 7 bases, with 15 bases between. The CDR3 loop spans 15 amino acids. This chain's CDR3 is CASSIAQAAGHTQYF. The CDR3 DNA reads as TGTGCCAGTAGTATAGCCCAGGCGGCGGGACATACGCAGTATTTT.

This rearrangement joins TRBV27 to TRBJ1-2, with D perhaps TRBD1 (6 bases). Trimming took off 5 bases at V and 3 bases at J, with 13 bases between the two ends. The CDR3 extends over 14 amino acids. Germline CDR1 is MNHEY and CDR2 is SMNVEV (reference sequence). The CDR3: CASSTQGVHYGYTF. In DNA form, the CDR3 reads TGTGCCAGCAGTACACAGGGCGTCCACTATGGCTACACCTTC.

V is TRBV15 and J is TRBJ2-7; possibly TRBD2 for D (5 bases). V was clipped by 3 bases and J by 4 bases, with 13 bases between them. Germline V CDR1 and CDR2: LNHNV, YYDKDF (reference sequence). The CDR3 extends over 14 amino acids. CDR3 sequence: CATSSIPGEYEQYF. CDR3 in DNA: TGTGCCACCAGCAGCATACCCGGGGAATACGAGCAGTACTTC.

The chain carries TRBV5-8 and TRBJ1-2, with D maybe TRBD1 (5 bases). The V end lost 0 bases, the J end lost 2 bases, and 11 bases lay between the germline ends. Germline CDR1 reads SGHTS; CDR2 reads YDEGEE. The CDR3 runs to 15 residues. This chain's CDR3 is CASSLVPRVNYGYTF. Here the CDR3 DNA reads TGTGCCAGCAGCTTGGTGCCCAGGGTAAACTATGGCTACACCTTC.